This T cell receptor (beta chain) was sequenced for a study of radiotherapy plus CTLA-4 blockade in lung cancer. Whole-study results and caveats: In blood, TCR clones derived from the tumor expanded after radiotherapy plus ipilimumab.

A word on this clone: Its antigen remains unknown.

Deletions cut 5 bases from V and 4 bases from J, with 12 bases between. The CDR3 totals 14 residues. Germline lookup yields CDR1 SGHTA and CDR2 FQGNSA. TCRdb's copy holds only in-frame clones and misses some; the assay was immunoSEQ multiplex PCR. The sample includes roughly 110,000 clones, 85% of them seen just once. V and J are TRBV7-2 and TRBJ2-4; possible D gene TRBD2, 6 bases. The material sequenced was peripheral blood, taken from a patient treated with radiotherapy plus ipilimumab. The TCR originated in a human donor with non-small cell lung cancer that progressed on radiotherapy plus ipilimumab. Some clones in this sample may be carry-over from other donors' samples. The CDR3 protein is CASSLLAGKNIQYF. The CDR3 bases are TGTGCCAGCAGCCTCCTCGCGGGGAAAAACATTCAGTACTTC.